This entry lists 3 T cell receptor beta chains sequenced from one sample in a study of blood T cells in healthy people across ages. With a J-beta primer mix and a sample-barcoded 5' primer, a second PCR ran about 7 to 11 cycles. One entry per CDR3 protein results from TCRdb running MiXCR on the 5' RACE reads. Of about 630,000 distinct CDR3 sequences listed, about 21% were seen once; the top ten hold roughly 3.6%. Source material: blood. The receptor set was obtained from a man in his 70s in good health.

A few counts support this clonotype. The rearrangement links TRBV20-1 to TRBJ1-1; 9 nucleotides agree with TRBD1. The ends lost 6 bases at V and 3 bases at J; junction bases unmatched: 8. This CDR3 is 14 amino acids long. The germline V gene has CDR1 DFQATT and CDR2 SNEGSKA (reference sequence). The CDR3 DNA reads as TGCAGTGCACTTCCGGGACAGGGACACACTGAAGCTTTCTTT. Translating gives CSALPGQGHTEAFF.

The chain recombines TRBV9 with TRBJ2-5, with 11 nucleotides matching TRBD2. The CDR3 has 15 amino acids. The V gene end was trimmed by 0 bases and the J gene end by 4 bases; junction bases not matched to a gene: 2. CDR1 SGDLS and CDR2 YYNGEE come from the germline V gene. CDR3 nucleotide sequence: TGTGCCAGCAGCGTAGGTAGCGGGGGGGGAGAGACCCAGTACTTC. This encodes CASSVGSGGGETQYF.

The chain combines TRBV28 with TRBJ1-2, with unresolved D. V dropped 4 bases and J dropped 2 bases, with 8 bases sitting between them. This CDR3 spans 13 amino acids. Germline V gene data show CDR1 as MDHEN and CDR2 as SYDVKM. CDR3 coding DNA: TGTGCCAGCAGTTGGACTCCCAACTATGGCTACACCTTC. Encoded protein: CASSWTPNYGYTF.